Listed below are T cell receptor beta chains from one sample, sequenced in a study of CD8+ T cells in alopecia areata. The repertoire was sequenced with immunoSEQ multiplex PCR; TCRdb's copy has only in-frame clones and lacks some. The repertoire includes some 130,000 clones, around 60% of them detected once, and roughly 6.7% sits in the top ten. The sequenced sample was CD4+ T cells sorted from blood, obtained at week 0. The receptors originated from a human donor with alopecia areata. CDR3s include the opening cysteine and the closing phenylalanine or tryptophan. D genes are given only for firm matches.

v_gene,d_gene,CDR3aa
TRBV11-3,-,CASSLGNEQFF
TRBV4-2,-,CASSQETRVGTNQPQHF
TRBV30,-,CAWRVAGTTDTQYF
TRBV7-2,TRBD1,CASSIRQGGSTEAFF
TRBV5-4,-,CASSSSTDTQYF
TRBV30,TRBD2,CAWSGKRGAGGRETQYF
TRBV19,-,CASSPRQNTEAFF
TRBV29-1,TRBD2,CSVEVLSGGIEQFF
TRBV29-1,-,CSVERNTEAFF
TRBV18,-,CASSPPGQETQYF
TRBV7-3,-,CASSPRKSSYNEQFF
TRBV25-1,-,CASSDRGSSEKLFF
TRBV9,TRBD1,CASSAGTGYQPQHF
TRBV30,-,CAWSKKGYGYTF
TRBV25-1,-,CASCHNSYNEQFF
TRBV29-1,-,CSVVESGANVLTF
TRBV30,-,CAWSVPWRQETQYF
TRBV11-2,-,CASSLLDWQFF
TRBV30,TRBD1,CAWSKGGRQPQHF
TRBV5-1,-,CASSQDGGRNSPLHF
TRBV7-2,-,CASSPSGVQETQYF
TRBV5-1,-,CASSWDIDTQYF
TRBV11-2,-,CASSSLTSVFF
TRBV18,TRBD1,CASSPRGQKNEKRFF
TRBV7-6,TRBD2,CASSLGLVSTDTQYF
TRBV19,-,CASSISGIYGYTF
TRBV2,-,CASSVQGHNGYTF
TRBV29-1,TRBD1,CSVTGQAHGTDTQYF
TRBV10-3,-,CAISDRGTGANVLTF
TRBV18,-,CASSPTSGQRRNQPQHF
TRBV4-2,TRBD1,CASSARTGSDLGYTF
TRBV5-1,-,CASSSGQGLNYEQYF
TRBV7-9,-,CASSLGRTEAFF
TRBV4-3,-,CASSQGIGGNQPQHF
TRBV28,-,CASSRREPQHF
TRBV29-1,-,CSVIYRMNTEAFF
TRBV7-9,-,CASSPLGNSPLHF
TRBV30,TRBD1,CAWSHRGPDTQYF
TRBV27,-,CASSIPETQYF
TRBV9,TRBD2,CASSVEAGQNTGELFF
TRBV7-9,-,CASSLGAAGELFF
TRBV29-1,TRBD1,CSVRTGNYGYTF
TRBV6-5,-,CASSQSQGIQYF
TRBV27,-,CASSLKGWGNQPQHF
TRBV15,-,CATRHSLDLKVKETQYF
TRBV15,-,CATSRVKTQGQETQYF
TRBV5-6,TRBD2,CASSLLGPAGPDNEQFF
TRBV29-1,TRBD2,CSVRNGGAGQYF
TRBV7-9,TRBD1,CASSPGTGPAYTF
TRBV6-5,-,CASSPGRGRGTEAFF
TRBV4-1,-,CASSQDHAFDSNQPQHF
TRBV6-5,-,CASSYSGVTNQPQHF
TRBV5-1,TRBD2,CASSLAGAGGADTQYF
TRBV19,TRBD2,CASRPGLAPDTQYF
TRBV6-1,-,CAISESRTLAKNIQYF
TRBV10-3,-,CAISSRRGEKLFF
TRBV4-2,-,CASSQSGGGVNTEAFF
TRBV6-5,TRBD1,CASKRSGQQETQYF
TRBV7-9,-,CASSPRLAEQFF